This is a list of T cell receptor beta chains from one sample in a study of blood T cells in healthy people across ages. TCRdb ran MiXCR on the 5' RACE reads and lists one entry per CDR3 protein. The table shows about 1.1 million distinct CDR3 sequences, with more than 30% occurring only once. What was sequenced was blood. The source of these receptors is a young man in good health. The CDR3 runs from the conserved cysteine through the conserved F or W. A D gene is named only where the DNA matches it firmly. Clone size is stated in some rows and not others, as once, few, many or a class when expanded.

d_gene: NA
len: 16
v_gene: TRBV10-3
j_gene: TRBJ2-5
abundance: few
CDR3nt: TGTGCCATCAGCGAAGGGGTTATGCGGGTACAAGAGACCCAGTACTTC
CDR3aa: CAISEGVMRVQETQYF

d_gene: NA
len: 13
v_gene: TRBV12-3/TRBV12-4
j_gene: TRBJ1-4
abundance: many
CDR3nt: TGTGCCAGCAGTTTGCAGGGTGGGGAAAAACTGTTTTTT
CDR3aa: CASSLQGGEKLFF

d_gene: TRBD1
len: 14
v_gene: TRBV20-1
j_gene: TRBJ1-6
abundance: few
CDR3nt: TGCAGTGCTCGCCGGGACAGGGTTTTTTCACCCCTCCACTTT
CDR3aa: CSARRDRVFSPLHF

d_gene: NA
len: 17
v_gene: TRBV5-6
j_gene: TRBJ1-4
abundance: NA
CDR3nt: TGTGCCAGCAGCCCGCCGGGACGGATTACAACTAATGAAAAACTGTTTTTT
CDR3aa: CASSPPGRITTNEKLFF

d_gene: NA
len: 15
v_gene: TRBV24-1
j_gene: TRBJ2-1
abundance: few
CDR3nt: TGTGCCACCAGTGCCTCGGGGGGCCCCTACAATGAGCAGTTCTTC
CDR3aa: CATSASGGPYNEQFF

d_gene: NA
len: 11
v_gene: TRBV12-3/TRBV12-4
j_gene: TRBJ2-1
abundance: many
CDR3nt: TGTGCCAGCAGCTACAGGGATCTTAGGTTCTTC
CDR3aa: CASSYRDLRFF

d_gene: NA
len: 13
v_gene: TRBV20-1
j_gene: TRBJ1-6
abundance: NA
CDR3nt: TGCAGTGCACCGACGAACCAATATTCACCCCTCCACTTT
CDR3aa: CSAPTNQYSPLHF

d_gene: NA
len: 15
v_gene: TRBV7-2
j_gene: TRBJ1-1
abundance: NA
CDR3nt: TGTGCCAGCAGCACAGGACAGTTTTTGAACACTGAAGCTTTCTTT
CDR3aa: CASSTGQFLNTEAFF

d_gene: NA
len: 17
v_gene: TRBV28
j_gene: TRBJ1-1
abundance: NA
CDR3nt: TGTGCCAGCAGTTTTAGAGGGTTTGCCCCACCGAACACTGAAGCTTTCTTT
CDR3aa: CASSFRGFAPPNTEAFF

d_gene: TRBD2
len: 17
v_gene: TRBV27
j_gene: TRBJ2-4
abundance: NA
CDR3nt: TGTGCCAGCAGCTCTCTAGCGGGATTCCTAGCCAAAAACATTCAGTACTTC
CDR3aa: CASSSLAGFLAKNIQYF

d_gene: NA
len: 13
v_gene: TRBV6-2/TRBV6-3
j_gene: TRBJ1-2
abundance: NA
CDR3nt: TGTGCCAGCAGTTTTCAGGGTCTCTATGGCTACACCTTC
CDR3aa: CASSFQGLYGYTF

d_gene: NA
len: 16
v_gene: TRBV20-1
j_gene: TRBJ2-5
abundance: NA
CDR3nt: TGCAGTGCTACAGTCCGGGACCCTAACAGTGAAGAGACCCAGTACTTC
CDR3aa: CSATVRDPNSEETQYF

d_gene: NA
len: 14
v_gene: TRBV7-2
j_gene: TRBJ2-3
abundance: NA
CDR3nt: TGTGCCAGCAGCTTACCGGGGTTCACAGATACGCAGTATTTT
CDR3aa: CASSLPGFTDTQYF

d_gene: NA
len: 17
v_gene: TRBV7-2
j_gene: TRBJ2-5
abundance: NA
CDR3nt: TGTGCCAGCAGCCTAATAAGGGGAGGCGTGTCAATTTCGACCCAGTACTTC
CDR3aa: CASSLIRGGVSISTQYF

d_gene: NA
len: 14
v_gene: TRBV6-4
j_gene: TRBJ2-3
abundance: NA
CDR3nt: TGTGCCAGCAGTGATGGGCCCGGGGGAGATACGCAGTATTTT
CDR3aa: CASSDGPGGDTQYF

d_gene: NA
len: 15
v_gene: TRBV4-3
j_gene: TRBJ1-2
abundance: NA
CDR3nt: TGCGCCAGCAGCCTGGGGGCCACACCCAACTATGGCTACACCTTC
CDR3aa: CASSLGATPNYGYTF

d_gene: NA
len: 11
v_gene: TRBV10-3
j_gene: TRBJ2-3
abundance: few
CDR3nt: TGTGCCCCTAGGAGGTCAGATACGCAGTATTTT
CDR3aa: CAPRRSDTQYF

d_gene: TRBD2
len: 15
v_gene: TRBV20-1
j_gene: TRBJ2-3
abundance: NA
CDR3nt: TGCAGTGCTAGAGATTGGGGTAGCGGGCGGAATGAGCAGTATTTT
CDR3aa: CSARDWGSGRNEQYF

d_gene: TRBD2
len: 21
v_gene: TRBV27
j_gene: TRBJ2-1
abundance: NA
CDR3nt: TGTGCCAGCAGTTTATCGTTTGGTGGACTAGCGGGGGGCACACACTACAATGAGCAGTTCTTC
CDR3aa: CASSLSFGGLAGGTHYNEQFF

d_gene: NA
len: 13
v_gene: TRBV14
j_gene: TRBJ1-1
abundance: NA
CDR3nt: TGTGCCAGCAGCCCCTCGGACGGGTGTCGAGCTTTCTTT
CDR3aa: CASSPSDGCRAFF

d_gene: NA
len: 16
v_gene: TRBV4-3
j_gene: TRBJ2-5
abundance: NA
CDR3nt: TGCGCCAGCAGCCAAGAGCCCGGGTTTACACAAGAGACCCAGTACTTC
CDR3aa: CASSQEPGFTQETQYF

d_gene: NA
len: 13
v_gene: TRBV7-9
j_gene: TRBJ2-7
abundance: NA
CDR3nt: TGTGCCAGCAGCTTACAGACAGCCAACGAGCAGTACTTC
CDR3aa: CASSLQTANEQYF

d_gene: NA
len: 15
v_gene: TRBV11-2
j_gene: TRBJ1-4
abundance: few
CDR3nt: TGTGCCAGCAGCTTGAGCAGGGCCGCCTCTGAAAAACTGTTTTTT
CDR3aa: CASSLSRAASEKLFF

d_gene: NA
len: 13
v_gene: TRBV20-1
j_gene: TRBJ1-1
abundance: NA
CDR3nt: TGCAGTGTACTGACCGGGGAGAACACTGAAGCTTTCTTT
CDR3aa: CSVLTGENTEAFF

d_gene: TRBD1
len: 16
v_gene: TRBV5-1
j_gene: TRBJ1-1
abundance: NA
CDR3nt: TGCGCCAGCAGCCCCGGGACAGGGGGAAAGGACACTGAAGCTTTCTTT
CDR3aa: CASSPGTGGKDTEAFF

d_gene: TRBD2
len: 16
v_gene: TRBV6-2/TRBV6-3
j_gene: TRBJ2-1
abundance: NA
CDR3nt: TGTGCCAGCAGTTACGGCGGGGGGGCAACCTACAATGAGCAGTTCTTC
CDR3aa: CASSYGGGATYNEQFF

d_gene: NA
len: 14
v_gene: TRBV29-1
j_gene: TRBJ2-2
abundance: few
CDR3nt: TGCAGCGTCCGGTCAGGGACGAACACCGGGGAGCTGTTTTTT
CDR3aa: CSVRSGTNTGELFF

d_gene: NA
len: 13
v_gene: TRBV20-1
j_gene: TRBJ1-1
abundance: NA
CDR3nt: TGCAGTGCCGAGGAAGGATCGAACACTGAAGCTTTCTTT
CDR3aa: CSAEEGSNTEAFF

d_gene: TRBD1
len: 16
v_gene: TRBV6-6
j_gene: TRBJ1-1
abundance: NA
CDR3nt: TGTGCCAGCAGAAGGACAGGGGGCCAAATTAACACTGAAGCTTTCTTT
CDR3aa: CASRRTGGQINTEAFF

d_gene: NA
len: 17
v_gene: TRBV11-2
j_gene: TRBJ2-1
abundance: few
CDR3nt: TGTGCCAGCAGCTTAGTCTTCAGCGGAAACTCCTACAATGAGCAGTTCTTC
CDR3aa: CASSLVFSGNSYNEQFF

d_gene: TRBD2
len: 15
v_gene: TRBV10-3
j_gene: TRBJ2-5
abundance: NA
CDR3nt: TGTGCCATCAGTGGAACTAGCGGGGGGAGAGAGACCCAGTACTTC
CDR3aa: CAISGTSGGRETQYF

d_gene: TRBD2
len: 17
v_gene: TRBV2
j_gene: TRBJ2-3
abundance: NA
CDR3nt: TGTGCCAGCACACTGACCGGGACTAGGTACTCCACAGATACGCAGTATTTT
CDR3aa: CASTLTGTRYSTDTQYF

d_gene: NA
len: 14
v_gene: TRBV9
j_gene: TRBJ2-1
abundance: NA
CDR3nt: TGTGCCAGCAGCGTAGCAGGGATCCACAATGAGCAGTTCTTC
CDR3aa: CASSVAGIHNEQFF

d_gene: TRBD1
len: 15
v_gene: TRBV10-3
j_gene: TRBJ2-3
abundance: NA
CDR3nt: TGTGCCATCAGTGGGGGACAGAGGGTCCCAGATACGCAGTATTTT
CDR3aa: CAISGGQRVPDTQYF

d_gene: NA
len: 19
v_gene: TRBV28
j_gene: TRBJ1-4
abundance: few
CDR3nt: TGTGCCAGCAGCCTGACGGCCCCCCGGGGAATTGCAACTAATGAAAAACTGTTTTTT
CDR3aa: CASSLTAPRGIATNEKLFF

d_gene: NA
len: 11
v_gene: TRBV20-1
j_gene: TRBJ1-5
abundance: NA
CDR3nt: TGCAGTGCTTATCAGGACGGGCCCCAGCATTTT
CDR3aa: CSAYQDGPQHF

d_gene: NA
len: 15
v_gene: TRBV7-2
j_gene: TRBJ2-3
abundance: few
CDR3nt: TGTGCCAGCAGCGTCGATTCCCACGGCACAGATACGCAGTATTTT
CDR3aa: CASSVDSHGTDTQYF

d_gene: TRBD2
len: 14
v_gene: TRBV20-1
j_gene: TRBJ2-5
abundance: NA
CDR3nt: TGCAGTGCTAGAGGGGCGGGGGGGCCTAGTGAGCAGTACTTC
CDR3aa: CSARGAGGPSEQYF

d_gene: NA
len: 13
v_gene: TRBV20-1
j_gene: TRBJ1-2
abundance: NA
CDR3nt: TGCAGTGCTGCCGGGACACCAAACTGTGGCTACACCTTC
CDR3aa: CSAAGTPNCGYTF

d_gene: NA
len: 13
v_gene: TRBV3-1
j_gene: TRBJ1-1
abundance: few
CDR3nt: TGTGCCAGCAGCTTAACCAGGGCAGGGGAAGCTTTCTTT
CDR3aa: CASSLTRAGEAFF

d_gene: NA
len: 16
v_gene: TRBV20-1
j_gene: TRBJ2-1
abundance: NA
CDR3nt: TGCAGTGCTAGACGACCAAGGGGGGGGGGCTACAATGAGCAGTTCTTC
CDR3aa: CSARRPRGGGYNEQFF

d_gene: NA
len: 12
v_gene: TRBV15
j_gene: TRBJ2-3
abundance: NA
CDR3nt: TGTGCCACCAGCAGACTAACAGATACGCAGTATTTT
CDR3aa: CATSRLTDTQYF

d_gene: NA
len: 12
v_gene: TRBV10-3
j_gene: TRBJ2-5
abundance: NA
CDR3nt: TGTGCCATCATGGGCGTGGAGGAGACCCAGTACTTC
CDR3aa: CAIMGVEETQYF

d_gene: TRBD1
len: 12
v_gene: TRBV29-1
j_gene: TRBJ2-5
abundance: few
CDR3nt: TGCAGCCTATGGACAGGGGGAGATGAGCAGTACTTC
CDR3aa: CSLWTGGDEQYF

d_gene: NA
len: 13
v_gene: TRBV12-3/TRBV12-4
j_gene: TRBJ2-1
abundance: NA
CDR3nt: TGTGCCAGCGGGGGGGCCGGGTACAATGAGCAGTTCTTC
CDR3aa: CASGGAGYNEQFF

d_gene: NA
len: 14
v_gene: TRBV7-2
j_gene: TRBJ2-7
abundance: NA
CDR3nt: TGTGCCAGCAGCTTAGGGGCGGAAAACAATGAGCAGTACTTC
CDR3aa: CASSLGAENNEQYF